The rows below give T cell receptor beta chains drawn from one sample of a study of T cell repertoires in cytomegalovirus infection. One entry per CDR3 protein, called by TCRdb with MiXCR from the reads. The data contain 150,000 to 200,000 distinct CDR3 sequences, approximately 28% of them singletons. The sequencing sample was made of PBMCs. The receptors were sampled from a human donor in good health (CMV status not recorded). Some clones in this sample may be carry-over from other donors' samples. The conserved cysteine and the conserved F or W are not part of the CDR3 here.

v_call cdr3_aa
TRBV5-1 ASSLGITYEQY
TRBV14 ASSQLSFYGYT
TRBV6-1 ASTVLSGGANTGELF
TRBV30 AWSVWGARMNTEAF
TRBV29-1 SVGSGYQPQH
TRBV6-8 ASSFSWGQPRH
TRBV7-2 ASSLGGGGVNEQF
TRBV14 ASNLGSSYNEQF
TRBV12-3/TRBV12-4 ASSFRDTDTQY
TRBV14 ASSQVTGGAGYT
TRBV7-9 ASSLVPGQGPGELF
TRBV6-6 ASSWTSGGPSETQY
TRBV19 ASSTQGPASTGELF
TRBV19 ASRSDFSSYGYT
TRBV7-9 ASSPQFEAF
TRBV7-6 ASSLDEKLF
TRBV7-8 ASSSTGGENTEAF
TRBV20-1 SAHQGAGEQF
TRBV7-3 ASSSPGTKGTEAF
TRBV7-3 ASSSTRNQPQH
TRBV5-6 ASSTRDPGRHTQY
TRBV6-1 ASSSGPLLEQY
TRBV5-6 ASSHRAGGLATQY
TRBV7-9 ASSLAGGAYSNQPQH
TRBV7-6 ASSLLESSYNEQF
TRBV11-2 ASSPWDRGANDEQY
TRBV7-4 ASSLAEVGAEAF
TRBV2 ASKALGQPLTDTQY
TRBV7-2 ASSSWTGYT
TRBV7-2 ASSSQGDSGSPLH
TRBV7-2 ASSSRRGEKLF
TRBV20-1 SALSSGNTIY
TRBV7-9 ASSHGQSLQPQH
TRBV27 ASTGPGGEY